This is a list of T cell receptor beta chains from one sample in a study of T-cell memory formation after mild COVID-19. MiXCR, applied by TCRdb to the 5' RACE reads, yields one record per CDR3 protein. Of 380,000 or so distinct CDR3 sequences detected, 12% to 15% appear once; the ten largest clones hold about a fifth. The sample taken for sequencing was PBMCs or a T cell subset sorted from them (not recorded which). All receptors come from a man younger than 35 who had mild COVID-19 (a few samples of this study predate the infection). Cell type and time point are not known. Both conserved end residues are part of each CDR3. The D gene is left open where the match is weak. The listing skips clone size in some rows; elsewhere it reads once, few, many or a size class.

-	TRBV6-4	TRBD1	TRBJ2-1	TGTGCCAGCAGTGTGGGGGACAGCAATGAGCAGTTCTTC	CASSVGDSNEQFF
-	TRBV5-6	TRBD1	TRBJ1-2	TGTGCCAGCAGCTCCGAGACAGGGGACTATGGCTACACCTTC	CASSSETGDYGYTF
-	TRBV19	TRBD1	TRBJ2-3	TGTGCCAGTAGTCAACGACAGGGGGCGAGCACAGATACGCAGTATTTT	CASSQRQGASTDTQYF
-	TRBV6-1	-	TRBJ2-4	TGTGCCAGCAGTGAAGCAGTAGGAAACATTCAGTACTTC	CASSEAVGNIQYF
few	TRBV4-1	TRBD2	TRBJ2-5	TGCGCCAGCAGCTCACCGGAGGGGAGGGTGAAGACCCAGTACTTC	CASSSPEGRVKTQYF
many	TRBV6-5	-	TRBJ2-2	TGTGCCAGCAGTTACGCTCTGAGTGTGGCTGCGAACACCGGGGAGCTGTTTTTT	CASSYALSVAANTGELFF
many	TRBV6-5	TRBD1	TRBJ1-1	TGTGCCAGCAGCTCTCTGACAGGGGGCGGCACTGAAGCTTTCTTT	CASSSLTGGGTEAFF
-	TRBV14	-	TRBJ2-5	TGTGCCAGCAGCTCCCGGTGGGGGGAGACCCAGTACTTC	CASSSRWGETQYF
-	TRBV27	-	TRBJ2-1	TGTGCCAGCAGTGCCAAACACAGGGCAGGAGGGAGTGAGCAGTTCTTC	CASSAKHRAGGSEQFF
-	TRBV7-9	-	TRBJ1-1	TGTGCCAGCAGCTTGGGTAAGACATTCACTGAAGCTTTCTTT	CASSLGKTFTEAFF
many	TRBV6-2/TRBV6-3	-	TRBJ2-2	TGTGCCAGCTCTTACGGGGCCCCCGGGGAGCTGTTTTTT	CASSYGAPGELFF
few	TRBV19	TRBD1	TRBJ1-5	TGTGCCAGTAGCGGGACAGGGCTAAGGCAGCCCCAGCATTTT	CASSGTGLRQPQHF
-	TRBV20-1	-	TRBJ2-5	TGCAGTGCCCCGGACTTCCAAGAGACCCAGTACTTC	CSAPDFQETQYF
-	TRBV20-1	-	TRBJ1-1	TGCAGTACAGTCAGGGTGAACACTGAAGCTTTCTTT	CSTVRVNTEAFF
few	TRBV25-1	-	TRBJ1-4	TGTGCCAGCAGTGAATGGGTGGGAGAAAAACTGTTTTTT	CASSEWVGEKLFF
-	TRBV14	-	TRBJ2-1	TGTGCCAGCAGACAAGGTCCTAGCGCGTTCTACAATGAGCAGTTCTTC	CASRQGPSAFYNEQFF
-	TRBV7-2	TRBD1	TRBJ2-1	TGTGCCAGCAGCCCGGGACAGGGGGCCCCCTACAATGAGCAGTTCTTC	CASSPGQGAPYNEQFF
few	TRBV19	TRBD1	TRBJ1-5	TGTGCCAGTAAAACGGTGGGGACAGGGGTTCGCGGCAATCAGCCCCAGCATTTT	CASKTVGTGVRGNQPQHF
few	TRBV5-1	-	TRBJ1-4	TGCGCCAGCAGCTTGTTGGGGGCAGGTACTAATGAAAAACTGTTTTTT	CASSLLGAGTNEKLFF
-	TRBV12-3/TRBV12-4	-	TRBJ1-1	TGTGCCAGCAGTTTCGGACCTGGAGCTTTCTTT	CASSFGPGAFF